This T cell receptor beta chain originates from a study of blood T cell repertoires in COVID-19. On the study more broadly: The cDNA or gDNA used as material had been derived from T cells, B-cell-depleted T cells, or PBMCs.

CDR3 size: 13 residues. Germline CDR1 is GTSNPN and CDR2 is SVGIG (reference sequence). Trimming cost V 6 bases and J 7 bases; bases outside gene matches: 9. Produced via immunoSEQ multiplex PCR; TCRdb's table is partial and in-frame only. The sample lists roughly 40,000 clones, approximately 89% occurring once. This clone was detected once. This TCR was sampled from a woman in her seventies with acute or convalescent COVID-19. The sequencing input was peripheral blood. The genes are TRBV30 and TRBJ2-1; 7 bases are a match to TRBD2. The CDR3 nucleotides are TGTGCCTGCACTAGCGTGCAATCGAATGAGCAGTTCTTC. Amino acids: CACTSVQSNEQFF.